This T cell receptor (beta chain) emerged from a study of T cell responses to AZD1222 COVID-19 vaccine. Sequencing used immunoSEQ multiplex PCR; TCRdb keeps in-frame clones, though not all of them. The sample holds some 150,000 clones; 70% to 90% are singletons and the top ten take 4.5% to 5.5%. This TCR derives from an adult who received the MenACWY meningococcal vaccine as a control. The material sequenced was peripheral blood, taken 28 days after the second dose of the MenACWY control vaccine.

CDR3 sequence reads: CASSLASDYNEQFF. The CDR3, as DNA: TGTGCCAGCAGCTTAGCCTCAGACTACAATGAGCAGTTCTTC. This rearrangement joins TRBV7-2 to TRBJ2-1; D is unclear. The CDR3 contains 14 residues. Per the germline V gene, CDR1 is SGHTA and CDR2 is FQGNSA. V lost 0 bases to trimming and J lost 3 bases, with 6 bases between them.